This T cell receptor (beta chain) was sequenced for a study of shared clonotypes between healthy human individuals. Overall study results and limits: Only blood samples were collected, and tissue repertoires likely differ.

The CDR3 runs 13 residues. Between the trimmed V and J ends, which lost 10 bases and 2 bases, there was a span of 15 bases. CDR1 MNHNS and CDR2 SASEGT come from the germline V gene. Turning to this clone: No antigen is known for it.

About 91 million PBMCs served as the genomic DNA source for unsorted samples. PCR replicates from unsorted PBMC used 250 to 300 ng DNA, and this amount was 25,000 to 35,000 T cell genomes. Libraries were prepared by immunoSEQ multiplex PCR; TCRdb keeps only in-frame clonotypes and omits some of them. The data contain hundreds of thousands of clones, roughly 77% of them seen just once; the ten biggest clones take up approximately 13%. The sequencing input was PBMCs. This clonotype was sampled from a woman aged 40 to 50 in good health. Some clones in this sample may be carry-over from other donors' samples. This chain connects TRBV6-1 to TRBJ2-7, with D tentatively TRBD1 (6 bases). CDR3 sequence reads: CATGNRVAYEQYF. The CDR3 nucleotides are TGTGCCACCGGGAACAGGGTGGCCTACGAGCAGTACTTC.